The 25 T cell receptor beta chains below all came from one sample that was sequenced in a study of blood T cells in healthy people across ages. Using a J-beta primer mix together with a sample-barcoded 5' primer, a second PCR was run for about 6 to 11 cycles. MiXCR was run by TCRdb on the 5' RACE reads, yielding one entry per CDR3 protein. The table records under 1,000,000 distinct CDR3 sequences, about half of them present only once. The material sequenced was blood. These receptors all come from a man older than 75 in good health.

Only a few counts were recorded for this clonotype. The CDR3 loop is CASSLLAGTRGGELFF. CDR3 nucleotides: TGTGCCAGCAGCTTATTGGCTGGGACGAGGGGCGGGGAGCTGTTTTTT. The chain recombines TRBV11-2 with TRBJ2-2; D might be TRBD1 or TRBD2, each matching 5 bases. V shed 2 bases and J shed 7 bases, with 17 bases lying between them. This CDR3 comprises 16 residues. CDR1 is SGHAT and CDR2 is FQNNGV in the germline V gene.

The chain employs TRBV4-2 and TRBJ2-1; D unclear. The CDR3 is 12 amino acids. Germline V gives CDR1 LGHNA, CDR2 YNFKEQ. Trimming removed 5 bases at V and 9 bases at J, with 11 bases between. The CDR3 region is CASSFAPSEQFF. The CDR3 DNA is TGTGCCAGCAGCTTTGCACCCAGTGAGCAGTTCTTC.

This chain's CDR3 is CSAETGQPTQETQYF. CDR3 bases: TGCAGTGCTGAGACGGGACAACCGACCCAAGAGACCCAGTACTTC. The V and J genes are TRBV20-1 and TRBJ2-5, with D possibly being TRBD1 (6 bases). The CDR3 has 15 amino acids. Germline CDR1 and CDR2: DFQATT and SNEGSKA (reference sequence). The V and J ends lost 5 bases and 1 base respectively, with 17 bases between them.

This clonotype has just a few counts. The chain has TRBV27 and TRBJ2-5; 8 bases align to TRBD1. The CDR3 contains 19 residues. J lost 11 bases, V lost 0 bases, and 23 bases had no gene match. Germline CDR1 and CDR2: MNHEY and SMNVEV (reference sequence). The CDR3 protein is CASSLSSPRSGGLGYEQYF. CDR3 nucleotides: TGTGCCAGCAGTTTATCGTCCCCGAGATCAGGGGGCCTGGGCTATGAGCAGTACTTC.

This clonotype was seen a handful of times. V usage is TRBV11-2 and J usage is TRBJ2-3; TRBD2 matches 12 bases. V trimming: 5 bases; J trimming: 7 bases; junction bases outside the gene matches: 13. CDR3 length equals 17 residues. CDR1 and CDR2 from the germline V gene are SGHAT and FQNNGV. The CDR3 reads CASSLRRLAGAMNTQYF. The CDR3 DNA sequence: TGTGCCAGCAGCCTACGAAGACTAGCGGGAGCTATGAATACGCAGTATTTT.

This clonotype was observed a few times. The chain is built from TRBV6-6 and TRBJ2-1; D not resolved. Trimming took 3 bases from V and 10 from J, leaving 7 bases between them. CDR1 is MNHNY, CDR2 SVGAGI, per germline (reference sequence). CDR3 size: 11 residues. CDR3 bases: TGTGCCAGCAGTTATTCTGGGGAGCAGTTCTTC. Its translation: CASSYSGEQFF.

The gene calls are TRBV5-6 and TRBJ2-1, with 9 bases identical to TRBD1. Germline CDR1 SGHDT, CDR2 YYEEEE. This CDR3 contains 13 residues. V was pared by 5 bases and J by 8 bases, with 5 bases of the junction left unmatched. Written as DNA, the CDR3 is TGTGCCAGCAGACCTGGGACAGGGTATGAGCAGTTCTTC. Protein sequence: CASRPGTGYEQFF.

In this sample, this clonotype turned up many times. V gene TRBV5-1 combines with J gene TRBJ2-1; 7 bases map to TRBD1. After removal of 4 bases from V and 7 bases from J, the junction contained 5 bases not matched to a gene. The CDR3 is 13 residues long. Per germline, CDR1 SGHRS and CDR2 YFSETQ. The CDR3 DNA follows: TGCGCCAGCAGCCCGGACAGGATGAATGAGCAGTTCTTC. It specifies CASSPDRMNEQFF.

The sample holds many counts of this clonotype. The rearrangement uses TRBV10-3 and TRBJ2-7; no firm D call. Germline CDR1 is ENHRY and CDR2 is SYGVKD. Trimming pared 2 bases from V and 6 bases from J, leaving 14 bases between. This CDR3 is built from 14 residues. CDR3 in amino acids: CAISERATRSEQYF. CDR3 DNA sequence: TGTGCCATCAGTGAGAGAGCCACGAGAAGCGAGCAGTACTTC.

J is TRBJ1-2 and V is TRBV7-2; no clear D gene. Trimming removed 5 bases at V and 8 bases at J, with 15 bases between. This CDR3 contains 13 residues. Germline CDR1 is SGHTA and CDR2 is FQGNSA. The CDR3 region is CASSPCSDCGYTF. The CDR3 DNA is TGTGCCAGCAGCCCCTGCTCCGACTGCGGCTACACCTTC.

V and J are TRBV20-1 and TRBJ2-4, with D perhaps TRBD1 (6 bases). The CDR3 is 14 residues long. Trimming took off 0 bases at V and 5 bases at J, with 11 bases between the two ends. In germline, CDR1 is DFQATT, CDR2 SNEGSKA (reference sequence). DNA for the CDR3: TGCAGTGCTAGAGATCCGAGACAGGAAAACATTCAGTACTTC. Residues: CSARDPRQENIQYF.

Many counts were recorded for this clonotype. J is TRBJ2-7 and V is TRBV9; weak D call: TRBD2 (6 bases). The length of the CDR3 is 13 residues. In germline, CDR1 is SGDLS, CDR2 YYNGEE. V lost 0 bases to trimming and J lost 3 bases, with 7 bases between them. DNA for the CDR3: TGTGCCAGCAGCGTAGTGGGAGGCTACGAGCAGTACTTC. This sequence encodes CASSVVGGYEQYF.

This rearrangement joins TRBV20-1 to TRBJ2-3; possible D gene TRBD2, 7 bases. Trimming cost V 5 bases and J 2 bases, with 17 bases left between them. Germline CDR1 is DFQATT and CDR2 is SNEGSKA (reference sequence). CDR3 length: 15 amino acids. CDR3 sequence reads: CSARGGRGNTDTQYF. For the CDR3, the DNA is TGCAGTGCTCGGGGAGGGAGGGGGAACACAGATACGCAGTATTTT.

The sample holds a few counts of this clonotype. The rearrangement joins TRBV25-1 to TRBJ1-2; possible D gene TRBD1, 5 bases. The CDR3 extends over 15 amino acids. From germline, CDR1 is MGHDK and CDR2 SYGVNS. The V end was cut by 1 base, the J end by 8 bases, with 17 bases between. CDR3 DNA: TGTGCCAGCAGTGAATTGGGGCGGCAGGGAGAGGGCTACACCTTC. Protein sequence: CASSELGRQGEGYTF.

This clonotype was found a few times. This sequence joins TRBV29-1 and TRBJ2-1, with 10 positions matching TRBD2. V lost 6 bases and J lost 7; bases outside the gene matches: 15. The CDR3 sequence is 16 residues long. Germline lookup yields CDR1 SQVTM and CDR2 ANQGSEA. The CDR3 sequence is CSVNYGGSGRGNEQFF. CDR3 in DNA: TGCAGCGTGAATTACGGCGGGAGCGGGAGGGGGAATGAGCAGTTCTTC.

V gene TRBV4-2 combines with J gene TRBJ2-3; TRBD2 matches at 11 bases. Germline-derived CDR1 and CDR2 are LGHNA and YNFKEQ. There are 17 residues in the CDR3. V trimming: 1 base; J trimming: 2 bases; junction bases outside the gene matches: 5. CDR3 in amino acids: CASSQGVTSGATDTQYF. CDR3 nucleotide sequence: TGTGCCAGCAGCCAAGGTGTGACTAGCGGGGCCACAGATACGCAGTATTTT.

This clonotype came up a few times. The chain employs TRBV3-1 and TRBJ2-1; 8 nucleotides align to TRBD1. The CDR3 contains 14 residues. After removal of 2 bases from V and 6 bases from J, the junction contained 3 bases not matched to a gene. Germline V gene data show CDR1 as LGHDT and CDR2 as YNNKEL (reference sequence). CDR3: CASSQLGQGNEQFF. In nucleotides, the CDR3 is TGTGCCAGCAGCCAACTTGGACAGGGCAATGAGCAGTTCTTC.

V and J are TRBV3-1 and TRBJ2-7; 7 nucleotides match TRBD1. V lost 4 bases, J lost 1 base, and 7 bases stayed unmatched. In germline, CDR1 is LGHDT, CDR2 YNNKEL (reference sequence). The CDR3 covers 15 residues. In DNA, the CDR3 is TGTGCCAGCAGCCCCAGGGGGACGATTTCCTACGAGCAGTACTTC. Amino acid sequence: CASSPRGTISYEQYF.

The table lists this clonotype with many counts. The chain carries TRBV20-1 and TRBJ2-7; 10 bases are shared with TRBD1. Germline V gene lookup returns CDR1 DFQATT and CDR2 SNEGSKA (reference sequence). The CDR3 loop spans 13 amino acids. After removal of 6 bases from V and 8 bases from J, the junction contained 10 bases not matched to a gene. CDR3 residues: CSARDRGTPQQYF. In nucleotides, the CDR3 is TGCAGTGCCAGGGACAGGGGCACACCCCAGCAGTACTTC.

This clonotype is a singleton in its sample. The rearrangement uses TRBV20-1 and TRBJ2-7; D is tentatively TRBD1 or TRBD2 (5 bases each). V was trimmed by 2 bases and J by 7 bases, leaving 12 bases between them. This CDR3 is built from 12 residues. Germline V gene sequence: CDR1 DFQATT, CDR2 SNEGSKA (reference sequence). CDR3 loop: CSARPGTGEQYF. Here the CDR3 DNA reads TGCAGTGCTAGACCCGGGACGGGTGAGCAGTACTTC.

DNA for the CDR3: TGCAGTGCTTCGGGACTAGCGGGAGTGTGGACAGATACGCAGTATTTT. It encodes CSASGLAGVWTDTQYF. The chain combines TRBV20-1 with TRBJ2-3; 14 bases match TRBD2. The CDR3 sequence is 16 residues long. Germline values: CDR1 DFQATT, CDR2 SNEGSKA (reference sequence). V was pared by 5 bases and J by 3 bases, with 7 bases of the junction left unmatched.

This chain connects TRBV20-1 to TRBJ2-7, with 8 bases fitting TRBD2. Germline assignment: CDR1 DFQATT and CDR2 SNEGSKA (reference sequence). J lost 0 bases, V lost 5 bases, and 18 bases had no gene match. This CDR3 is built from 18 residues. CDR3 nucleotide sequence: TGCAGTGCTTCCCTACCGGGAGGGCCAGGAATCGCCTCCTACGAGCAGTACTTC. Protein: CSASLPGGPGIASYEQYF.

This clonotype has just a few counts. This rearrangement joins TRBV27 to TRBJ2-7; D is possibly TRBD1 or TRBD2 (6 bases each). The CDR3 runs 16 residues. The V gene's germline CDR1 is MNHEY and CDR2 SMNVEV (reference sequence). Deletions cut 0 bases from V and 1 base from J, with 13 bases between. CDR3 DNA: TGTGCCAGCAGTTTATCGGGGGGCGAGACGTCCTACGAGCAGTACTTC. Protein: CASSLSGGETSYEQYF.

Only a few counts were recorded for this clonotype. The CDR3 region is CASSLASGAETQYF. The CDR3 coding sequence is TGTGCCAGCAGCTTAGCATCAGGGGCTGAGACCCAGTACTTC. The rearrangement links TRBV7-9 to TRBJ2-5, with a tentative D call TRBD1 (6 bases). CDR3 size: 14 residues. The germline CDR1 and CDR2 sequences are SEHNR and FQNEAQ (reference sequence). V was pared by 0 bases and J by 5 bases, with 10 bases between.

The rearrangement uses TRBV5-1 and TRBJ2-4; 11 bases fit TRBD2. The CDR3 contains 16 residues. The germline gives CDR1 SGHRS, CDR2 YFSETQ. The trim removed 1 base at V and 6 bases at J, leaving 6 bases unmatched. The CDR3 is CASSLPTSGTANIQYF. The CDR3 DNA is TGCGCCAGCAGCTTGCCGACTAGCGGGACGGCAAACATTCAGTACTTC.